This T cell receptor (beta chain) was identified during a study of CD8 T cells in ankylosing spondylitis. It was by quantitative 5'-RACE with molecular barcodes that TCR beta libraries were made. TCRdb redid the calling of the 5' RACE reads with MiXCR, one entry per CDR3 protein. The repertoire includes a few hundred thousand distinct CDR3 sequences, 20% to 25% of them detected once, and roughly a sixth sits in the top ten. Germline CDR1 is MNHEY and CDR2 is SVGEGT. The CDR3 is 15 residues long. V shed 0 bases, J shed 2 bases, and the junction held 1 base outside the gene matches. With regard to this clonotype: Its antigen is undetermined.

Findings and caveats of the study: Clones linked to disease were reported to show significant enrichment in matched ankylosing spondylitis synovial fluid. Disease-linked clones, CD8+, were relatively rare in peripheral blood. Typical of ankylosing spondylitis blood, it appeared, was a TCR beta motif of eight highly homologous variants.

The chain employs TRBV6-2 or TRBV6-3 and TRBJ1-5, with 7 bases identical to TRBD1. Sequenced sample: blood, either unsorted or a sorted T cell fraction (not recorded which). This receptor was taken from a male donor with ankylosing spondylitis. The CDR3 loop reads CASSYSGTGNQPQHF. The CDR3 nucleotides read TGTGCCAGCAGTTACTCCGGGACAGGCAATCAGCCCCAGCATTTT.